This TCR beta chain was profiled in a study of cytomegalovirus exposure and HLA in healthy donors. Donors consisted of healthy bone marrow donors. Whole-study findings and limits: Analyses of presence/absence relied on an assumption of roughly uniform sequencing depth across donors. Segments of the TCR beta V type were, in most cases, productive about 87% or about 30% of the time in an earlier analysis.

Concerning this clone: Its target is unknown. At one boundary the junction diverges from the germline segment, which might be a read error.

The PCR was carried out with 60 Vbeta primers and 13 Jbeta primers. Profiling relied on immunoSEQ multiplex PCR, and the TCRdb table lists in-frame clones only, not all of them. The data show about 120,000 clones, over 60% seen once. Material for sequencing was PBMCs. The TCR comes from a man in his late teens or twenties in good health and CMV-seropositive.

The CDR3 here is CASSQDAAAGANGLTF. The CDR3 DNA reads as TGTGCCAGCAGCCAAGATGCCGCTGCTGGGGCCAACGGCCTGACTTTC. The chain carries TRBV4-2 and TRBJ2-6; weak D call: TRBD1 (5 bases). CDR1 and CDR2 from the germline V gene are LGHNA and YNFKEQ. CDR3 size: 16 residues.